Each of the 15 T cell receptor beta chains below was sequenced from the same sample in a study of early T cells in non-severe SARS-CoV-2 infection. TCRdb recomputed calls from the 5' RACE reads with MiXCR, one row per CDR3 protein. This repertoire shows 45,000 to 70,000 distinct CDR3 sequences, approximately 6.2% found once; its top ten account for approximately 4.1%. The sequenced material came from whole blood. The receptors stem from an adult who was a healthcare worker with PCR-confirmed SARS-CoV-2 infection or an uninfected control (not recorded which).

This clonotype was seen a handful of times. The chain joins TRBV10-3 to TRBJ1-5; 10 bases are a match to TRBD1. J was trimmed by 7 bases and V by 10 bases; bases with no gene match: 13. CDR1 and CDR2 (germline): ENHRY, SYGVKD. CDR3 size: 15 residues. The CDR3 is CATDGQGGSGQPQHF. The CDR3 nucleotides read TGTGCCACGGATGGACAGGGGGGATCGGGACAGCCCCAGCATTTT.

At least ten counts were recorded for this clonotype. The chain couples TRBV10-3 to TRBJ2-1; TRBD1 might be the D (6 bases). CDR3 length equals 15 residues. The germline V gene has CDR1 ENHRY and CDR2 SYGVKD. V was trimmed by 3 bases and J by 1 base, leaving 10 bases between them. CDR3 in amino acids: CAISDRGYSYNEQFF. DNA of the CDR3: TGTGCCATCAGTGACAGGGGATATTCCTACAATGAGCAGTTCTTC.

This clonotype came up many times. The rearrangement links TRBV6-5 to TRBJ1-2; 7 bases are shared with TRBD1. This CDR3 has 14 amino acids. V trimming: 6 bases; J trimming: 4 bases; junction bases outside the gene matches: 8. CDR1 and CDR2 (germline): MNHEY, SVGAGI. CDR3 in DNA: TGTGCCAGCAGCGGGAGGGGGCGCGGCTATGGCTACACCTTC. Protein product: CASSGRGRGYGYTF.

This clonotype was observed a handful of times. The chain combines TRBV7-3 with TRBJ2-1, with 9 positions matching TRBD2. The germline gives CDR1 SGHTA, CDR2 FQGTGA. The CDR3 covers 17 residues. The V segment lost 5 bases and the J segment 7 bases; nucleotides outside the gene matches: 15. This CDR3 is CASSKGGSGGPLNEQFF. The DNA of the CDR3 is TGTGCCAGCAGCAAAGGAGGTAGCGGGGGCCCGTTGAATGAGCAGTTCTTC. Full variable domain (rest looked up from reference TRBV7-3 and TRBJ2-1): GAGVSQTPSNKVTEKGKYVELRCDPISGHTALYWYRQSLGQGPEFLIYFQGTGAADDSGLPNDRFFAVRPEGSVSTLKIQRTERGDSAVYLCASSKGGSGGPLNEQFFGPGTRLTVL.

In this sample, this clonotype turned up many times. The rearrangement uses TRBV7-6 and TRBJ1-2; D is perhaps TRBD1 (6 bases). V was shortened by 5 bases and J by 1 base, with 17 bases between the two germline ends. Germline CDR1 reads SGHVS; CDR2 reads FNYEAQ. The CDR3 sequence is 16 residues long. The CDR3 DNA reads TGTGCCAGCAGCCCCGGACAGCAGAACCTTAACTATGGCTACACCTTC. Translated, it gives CASSPGQQNLNYGYTF.

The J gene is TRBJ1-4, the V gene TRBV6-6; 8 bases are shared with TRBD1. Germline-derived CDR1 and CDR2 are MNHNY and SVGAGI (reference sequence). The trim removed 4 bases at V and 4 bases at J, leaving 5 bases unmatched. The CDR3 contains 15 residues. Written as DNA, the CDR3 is TGTGCCAGCAGTTCCCGGGACAGGCATAATGAAAAACTGTTTTTT. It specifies CASSSRDRHNEKLFF.

The CDR3, as DNA: TGTGCCAGCAGCTTTCAGCGGGGGGTAGAAGATACGCAGTATTTT. Its translation: CASSFQRGVEDTQYF. The chain joins TRBV7-2 to TRBJ2-3, with 9 bases identical to TRBD2. Losses at the gene ends were 3 bases for V and 5 bases for J; bases not matched to a gene: 6. The V gene's germline CDR1 is SGHTA and CDR2 FQGNSA. The length of the CDR3 is 15 residues.

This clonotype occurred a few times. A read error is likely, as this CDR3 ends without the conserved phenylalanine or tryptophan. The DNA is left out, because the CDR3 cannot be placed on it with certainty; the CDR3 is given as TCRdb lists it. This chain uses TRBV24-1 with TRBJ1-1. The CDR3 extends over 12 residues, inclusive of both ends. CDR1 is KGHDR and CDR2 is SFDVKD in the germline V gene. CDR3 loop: CATSVTFPSSSI.

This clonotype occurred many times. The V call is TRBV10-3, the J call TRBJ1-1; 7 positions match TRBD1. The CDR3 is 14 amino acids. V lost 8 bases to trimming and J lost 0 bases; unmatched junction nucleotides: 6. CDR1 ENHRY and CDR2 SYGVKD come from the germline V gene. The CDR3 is CAIGPGQMNTEAFF. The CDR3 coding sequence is TGTGCCATCGGACCGGGACAGATGAACACTGAAGCTTTCTTT.

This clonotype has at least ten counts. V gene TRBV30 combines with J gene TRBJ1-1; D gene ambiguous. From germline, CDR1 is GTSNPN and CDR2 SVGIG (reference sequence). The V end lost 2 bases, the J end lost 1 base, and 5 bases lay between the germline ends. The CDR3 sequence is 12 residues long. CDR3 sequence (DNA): TGTGCCTGGAGTAAAGAGAACACTGAAGCTTTCTTT. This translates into CAWSKENTEAFF. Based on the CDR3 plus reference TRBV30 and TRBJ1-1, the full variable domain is SQTIHQWPATLVQPVGSPLSLECTVEGTSNPNLYWYRQAAGRGLQLLFYSVGIGQISSEVPQNLSASRPQDRQFILSSKKLLLSDSGFYLCAWSKENTEAFFGQGTRLTVV.

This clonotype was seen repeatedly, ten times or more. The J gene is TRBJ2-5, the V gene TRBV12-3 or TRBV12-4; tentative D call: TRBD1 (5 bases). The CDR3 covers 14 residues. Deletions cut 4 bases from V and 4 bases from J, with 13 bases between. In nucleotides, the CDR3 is TGTGCCAGCAGTTGGGGCTCACGAGGAGAGACCCAGTACTTC. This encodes CASSWGSRGETQYF.

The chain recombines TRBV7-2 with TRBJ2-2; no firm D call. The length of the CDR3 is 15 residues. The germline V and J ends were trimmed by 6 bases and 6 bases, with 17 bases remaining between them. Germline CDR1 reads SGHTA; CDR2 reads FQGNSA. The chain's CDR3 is CASRLPMERAGELFF. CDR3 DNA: TGTGCCAGCAGGTTACCTATGGAGCGCGCCGGGGAGCTGTTTTTT.

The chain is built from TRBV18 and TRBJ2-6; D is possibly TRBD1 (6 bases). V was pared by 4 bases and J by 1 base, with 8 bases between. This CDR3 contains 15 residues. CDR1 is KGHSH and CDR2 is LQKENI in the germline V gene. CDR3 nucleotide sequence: TGTGCCAGCTCACGCGGACAGTCTGGGGCCAACGTCCTGACTTTC. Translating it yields CASSRGQSGANVLTF. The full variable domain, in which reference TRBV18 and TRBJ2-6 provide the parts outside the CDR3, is NAGVMQNPRHLVRRRGQEARLRCSPMKGHSHVYWYRQLPEEGLKFMVYLQKENIIDESGMPKERFSAEFPKEGPSILRIQQVVRGDSAAYFCASSRGQSGANVLTFGAGSRLTVL.

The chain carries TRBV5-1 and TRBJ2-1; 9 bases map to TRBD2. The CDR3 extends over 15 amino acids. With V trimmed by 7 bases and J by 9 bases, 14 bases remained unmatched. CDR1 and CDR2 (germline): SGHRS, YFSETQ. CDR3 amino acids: CASAGALAGISEQFF. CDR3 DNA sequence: TGCGCCAGCGCGGGGGCCCTAGCGGGGATTAGTGAGCAGTTCTTC.

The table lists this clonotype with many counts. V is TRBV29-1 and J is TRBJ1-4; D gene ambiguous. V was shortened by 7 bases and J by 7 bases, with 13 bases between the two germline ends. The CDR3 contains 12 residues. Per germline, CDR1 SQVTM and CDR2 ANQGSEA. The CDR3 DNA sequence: TGCAGCGGGAGTAGGGTTGGTGAAAAACTGTTTTTT. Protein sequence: CSGSRVGEKLFF. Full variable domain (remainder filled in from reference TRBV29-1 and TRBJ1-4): SAVISQKPSRDICQRGTSLTIQCQVDSQVTMMFWYRQQPGQSLTLIATANQGSEATYESGFVIDKFPISRPNLTFSTLTVSNMSPEDSSIYLCSGSRVGEKLFFGSGTQLSVL.